Below, 5 T cell receptor beta chains from the same sample are listed, as sequenced in a study of regulatory T cells in long-lasting Graves disease. Library construction for TCR beta used iRepertoire HTBI primers and Arm-PCR of CDR3 regions. TCRdb recomputed calls from the multiplex PCR reads with MiXCR, one row per CDR3 protein. The profile shows about 420,000 distinct CDR3 sequences, 16% of them singletons. Time point here: newly diagnosed GD, antithyroid drugs for less than 3 months. Generation of the TCR library employed RNA extracted from PBMCs. These data are also associated with another study on T cells in Graves' hyperthyroidism and ophthalmopathy.

Here the sequenced sample was peripheral blood mononuclear cells (PBMCs), taken at new diagnosis, from a patient treated with antithyroid drugs. These receptors were collected from a woman younger than 30 with Graves disease.

This clonotype was seen only a few times. The chain employs TRBV27 and TRBJ1-6; 8 bases agree with TRBD1. This CDR3 has 14 residues. V lost 6 bases and J lost 16; bases outside the gene matches: 14. CDR1 and CDR2 (germline): MNHEY, SMNVEV (reference sequence). The CDR3 DNA reads TGTGCCAGCAGGGCGCAGGGGGCACCGGGTACACTCCACTTT. It encodes CASRAQGAPGTLHF.

By sample share, this clonotype is medium-sized. V gene TRBV7-2 combines with J gene TRBJ2-7, with 8 positions matching TRBD1. This CDR3 has 16 amino acids. CDR1 is SGHTA, CDR2 FQGNSA, per germline. V shed 2 bases and J 3 bases; nucleotides not matched to a gene: 9. DNA for the CDR3: TGTGCCAGCAGCTTAAGTGGTACAGGGGGAGTCTACGAGCAGTACTTC. It translates to CASSLSGTGGVYEQYF. The full variable domain, its missing parts supplied by reference TRBV7-2 and TRBJ2-7, is GAGVSQSPSNKVTEKGKDVELRCDPISGHTALYWYRQSLGQGLEFLIYFQGNSAPDKSGLPSDRFSAERTGGSVSTLTIQRTQQEDSAVYLCASSLSGTGGVYEQYFGPGTRLTVT.

This clonotype was counted a few times. This chain links TRBV20-1 with TRBJ2-1; TRBD1 agrees at 9 bases. V shed 8 bases and J 7 bases; nucleotides not matched to a gene: 9. Germline loops: CDR1 DFQATT, CDR2 SNEGSKA (reference sequence). The CDR3 sequence is 13 residues long. CDR3: CSLWDRVRNEQFF. The CDR3 DNA reads TGCAGTCTATGGGACAGGGTCCGTAATGAGCAGTTCTTC.

This clonotype has only one observation. Here the CDR3 reads CASSQTGTGVWTEAFF. The CDR3 DNA is TGTGCCAGCAGTCAGACCGGGACAGGGGTGTGGACTGAAGCTTTCTTT. V usage is TRBV28 and J usage is TRBJ1-1; 10 bases match TRBD1. Germline V lookup: CDR1 MDHEN, CDR2 SYDVKM. CDR3 length equals 16 residues. With 5 bases clipped from V and 5 bases from J, the junction kept 11 bases outside the gene matches. Variable domain in full (rest from reference TRBV28 and TRBJ1-1): DVKVTQSSRYLVKRTGEKVFLECVQDMDHENMFWYRQDPGLGLRLIYFSYDVKMKEKGDIPEGYSVSREKKERFSLILESASTNQTSMYLCASSQTGTGVWTEAFFGQGTRLTVV.

This clonotype was counted at least ten times. The CDR3 DNA sequence: TGCAGCGCCGGACTAGCAGTGATGAATGAGCAGTTCTTC. Protein: CSAGLAVMNEQFF. The J gene is TRBJ2-1, the V gene TRBV29-1, with 8 bases lining up with TRBD2. J lost 7 bases, V lost 7 bases, and 9 bases had no gene match. This CDR3 is built from 13 residues. The germline gives CDR1 SQVTM, CDR2 ANQGSEA.